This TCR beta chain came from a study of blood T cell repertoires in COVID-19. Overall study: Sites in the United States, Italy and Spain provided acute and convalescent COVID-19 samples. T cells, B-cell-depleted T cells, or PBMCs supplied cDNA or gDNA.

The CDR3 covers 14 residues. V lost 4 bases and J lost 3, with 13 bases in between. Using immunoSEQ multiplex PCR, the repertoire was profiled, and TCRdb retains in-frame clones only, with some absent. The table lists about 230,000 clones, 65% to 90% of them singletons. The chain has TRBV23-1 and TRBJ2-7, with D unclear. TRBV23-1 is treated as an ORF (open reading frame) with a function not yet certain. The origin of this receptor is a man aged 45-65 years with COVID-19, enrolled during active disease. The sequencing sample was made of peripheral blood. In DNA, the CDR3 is TGCGCCAGCAGTCCGGAGCCCCGGTGCTACGAGCAGTACTTC. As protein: CASSPEPRCYEQYF.